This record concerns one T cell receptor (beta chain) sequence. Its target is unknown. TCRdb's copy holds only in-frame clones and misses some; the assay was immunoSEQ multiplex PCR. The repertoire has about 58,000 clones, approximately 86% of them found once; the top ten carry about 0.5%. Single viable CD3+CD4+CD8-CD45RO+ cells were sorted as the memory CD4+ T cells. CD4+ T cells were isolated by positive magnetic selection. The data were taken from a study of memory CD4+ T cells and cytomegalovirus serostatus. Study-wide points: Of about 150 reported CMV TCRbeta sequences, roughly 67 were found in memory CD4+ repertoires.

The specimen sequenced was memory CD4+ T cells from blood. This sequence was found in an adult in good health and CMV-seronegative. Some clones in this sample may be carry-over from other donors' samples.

The CDR3 nucleotides are TGTGCCAGCAGCGTAGAAGGGGGACAGGGAAAATTGGATGAGCAGTTCTTC. This translates into CASSVEGGQGKLDEQFF. This sequence joins TRBV9 and TRBJ2-1; 9 positions agree with TRBD1. The germline gives CDR1 SGDLS, CDR2 YYNGEE. The CDR3 extends over 17 amino acids. Losses at the gene ends were 0 bases for V and 8 bases for J; bases not matched to a gene: 12.